This T cell receptor (beta chain) stems from a study of cytomegalovirus exposure and HLA in healthy donors. Overall study results and limits: Reports described diagnosis of cytomegalovirus status by the classifier as highly specific and sensitive.

The CDR3 sequence is 15 residues long. Germline loops: CDR1 MDHEN, CDR2 SYDVKM. The ends lost 6 bases at V and 5 bases at J; junction bases unmatched: 9. PCR involved 60 Vbeta and 13 Jbeta primers. Produced via immunoSEQ multiplex PCR; TCRdb's table is partial and in-frame only. The sample holds about 210,000 clones, about 86% seen once. On this clone itself: Its specificity is not known.

Sequenced material: PBMCs. The TCR comes from a woman aged 30 to 39 in good health and CMV-seronegative. This rearrangement joins TRBV28 to TRBJ2-3, with TRBD1 matching over 9 bases. The CDR3 loop reads CASRSPGQGLDTQYF. The DNA for the CDR3 is TGTGCCAGCAGATCCCCGGGACAGGGCTTAGATACGCAGTATTTT.